The 24 T cell receptor beta chains listed next were all sequenced from one sample in a study of cytomegalovirus exposure and HLA in healthy donors. The study ran its PCR with 60 Vbeta and 13 Jbeta primers. Here immunoSEQ multiplex PCR was the method, and the copy in TCRdb shows in-frame clones only, minus some. The sample has some 110,000 clones; approximately 70% are singletons. Material for sequencing was PBMCs. The receptors originated from a young man in good health and CMV-seropositive.

The chain joins TRBV5-1 to TRBJ2-6; tentatively, D is TRBD2 (5 bases). The CDR3 covers 16 residues. Between the trimmed V and J ends, which lost 0 bases and 2 bases, there was a span of 9 bases. Germline V gives CDR1 SGHRS, CDR2 YFSETQ. CDR3 bases: TGCGCCAGCAGCTTGGCAGCCGGGGCTGGGGCCAACGTCCTGACTTTC. Protein sequence: CASSLAAGAGANVLTF.

The chain couples TRBV29-1 to TRBJ1-1; D gene ambiguous. This CDR3 contains 15 residues. V was clipped by 0 bases and J by 1 base, with 12 bases between them. Germline CDR1 reads SQVTM; CDR2 reads ANQGSEA. The CDR3 DNA reads as TGCAGCGTTGAAGATCTCGGACGGGGGAACACTGAAGCTTTCTTT. This sequence encodes CSVEDLGRGNTEAFF.

This chain joins TRBV5-6 and TRBJ1-1; 8 bases map to TRBD1. Germline V gene sequence: CDR1 SGHDT, CDR2 YYEEEE. This CDR3 spans 15 amino acids. Losses at the gene ends were 4 bases for V and 4 bases for J; bases not matched to a gene: 9. The CDR3 bases are TGTGCCAGCAGCCCGCCGGACAGGGAGGCCACTGAAGCTTTCTTT. Its protein is CASSPPDREATEAFF.

This chain connects TRBV6-5 to TRBJ2-7; 10 nucleotides match TRBD2. Germline V lookup: CDR1 MNHEY, CDR2 SVGAGI. Losses at the gene ends were 6 bases for V and 4 bases for J; bases not matched to a gene: 6. This CDR3 spans 14 amino acids. CDR3 sequence reads: CASSKGLASYEQYF. CDR3 sequence (DNA): TGTGCCAGCAGCAAGGGACTAGCGTCGTACGAGCAGTACTTC.

The chain employs TRBV7-3 and TRBJ2-3, with TRBD2 identical over 8 bases. The CDR3 length is 15 residues. After removal of 2 bases from V and 6 bases from J, the junction contained 7 bases not matched to a gene. The V gene's germline CDR1 is SGHTA and CDR2 FQGTGA. The DNA of the CDR3 is TGTGCCAGCAGCTTAGAGCCGGGACTAGTCGATACGCAGTATTTT. Protein product: CASSLEPGLVDTQYF. The whole variable domain, filled in from reference TRBV7-3 and TRBJ2-3, reads GAGVSQTPSNKVTEKGKYVELRCDPISGHTALYWYRQSLGQGPEFLIYFQGTGAADDSGLPNDRFFAVRPEGSVSTLKIQRTERGDSAVYLCASSLEPGLVDTQYFGPGTRLTVL.

This chain joins TRBV7-9 and TRBJ2-1; a possible D gene is TRBD1 (6 bases). The CDR3 spans 11 residues. Germline lookup yields CDR1 SEHNR and CDR2 FQNEAQ (reference sequence). Trimming stripped 3 bases from V and 9 bases from J, with 6 bases between. This chain's CDR3 is CASSLDSEQFF. In nucleotides, the CDR3 is TGTGCCAGCAGCTTGGACAGTGAGCAGTTCTTC. Based on the CDR3 plus reference TRBV7-9 and TRBJ2-1, the full variable domain is DTGVSQNPRHKITKRGQNVTFRCDPISEHNRLYWYRQTLGQGPEFLTYFQNEAQLEKSRLLSDRFSAERPKGSFSTLEIQRTEQGDSAMYLCASSLDSEQFFGPGTRLTVL.

This chain links TRBV28 with TRBJ2-1; no clear D gene. The V gene lost 2 bases and the J gene lost 2 bases, with 10 bases spanning the gap. Germline-derived CDR1 and CDR2 are MDHEN and SYDVKM. The CDR3 runs 15 residues. DNA of the CDR3: TGTGCCAGCAGTTTAGGGCAGTCCACCTACAATGAGCAGTTCTTC. This sequence encodes CASSLGQSTYNEQFF.

This clone was seen only once. V and J are TRBV28 and TRBJ1-2; 8 nucleotides line up with TRBD1. In germline, CDR1 is MDHEN, CDR2 SYDVKM. The CDR3 has 14 amino acids. V lost 6 bases to trimming and J lost 7 bases; unmatched junction nucleotides: 10. CDR3 amino acids: CASSWTGNQFGYTF. CDR3 in DNA: TGTGCCAGCAGCTGGACAGGGAATCAATTTGGCTACACCTTC.

The chain carries TRBV6-5 and TRBJ1-2; 11 nucleotides agree with TRBD1. The junction had 6 bases not matched to a gene; V was cut back by 4 bases and J by 8 bases. Germline CDR1 is MNHEY and CDR2 is SVGAGI. This CDR3 contains 14 residues. CDR3 sequence reads: CASSWTGGAGGYTF. The CDR3, as DNA: TGTGCCAGCAGTTGGACAGGGGGCGCGGGGGGCTACACCTTC.

J is TRBJ1-4 and V is TRBV6-1; D may be TRBD1 (6 bases). Trimming stripped 5 bases from V and 5 bases from J, with 15 bases between. This CDR3 region has 15 residues. Germline V gives CDR1 MNHNS, CDR2 SASEGT. The CDR3 loop is CASSPSLRGNEKLFF. CDR3 coding DNA: TGTGCCAGCAGTCCTAGCCTGAGGGGGAATGAAAAACTGTTTTTT.

CDR3 coding DNA: TGTGCCAGCACCATTCAGGGGGCGCAGGGCTACACCTTC. As protein: CASTIQGAQGYTF. The chain uses TRBV11-2 and TRBJ1-2; TRBD1 matches 8 bases. V trimming: 7 bases; J trimming: 8 bases; junction bases outside the gene matches: 9. CDR3 length equals 13 residues. Germline values: CDR1 SGHAT, CDR2 FQNNGV.

CDR3: CASHRGRGGTGLFPNTEAFF. The CDR3 DNA reads as TGCGCCAGCCACAGGGGGCGGGGAGGGACAGGGTTATTTCCGAACACTGAAGCTTTCTTT. The chain couples TRBV5-1 to TRBJ1-1; TRBD1 matches 9 bases. The germline V gene has CDR1 SGHRS and CDR2 YFSETQ. The CDR3 contains 20 residues. J gave up 1 base and V 7 bases, and 23 bases lay outside the gene matches. Full variable domain (missing parts from reference TRBV5-1 and TRBJ1-1): KAGVTQTPRYLIKTRGQQVTLSCSPISGHRSVSWYQQTPGQGLQFLFEYFSETQRNKGNFPGRFSGRQFSNSRSEMNVSTLELGDSALYLCASHRGRGGTGLFPNTEAFFGQGTRLTVV.

This clone appeared a few times. This chain uses TRBV6-5 with TRBJ1-1, with D hard to call. Trimming took off 2 bases at V and 0 bases at J, with 7 bases between the two ends. The germline V gene has CDR1 MNHEY and CDR2 SVGAGI. The CDR3 is 14 amino acids. The CDR3 here is CASSYAGVNTEAFF. CDR3 bases: TGTGCCAGCAGTTACGCGGGAGTGAACACTGAAGCTTTCTTT.

This clone was recorded a few times. The chain couples TRBV27 to TRBJ1-6; D remains unclear. Germline V gene lookup returns CDR1 MNHEY and CDR2 SMNVEV (reference sequence). The V gene lost 6 bases and the J gene lost 2 bases, with 14 bases spanning the gap. The CDR3 covers 16 residues. Written as DNA, the CDR3 is TGTGCCAGCAGCCCGGAATCAGGCGCCTATAATTCACCCCTCCACTTT. Translated: CASSPESGAYNSPLHF.

This rearrangement joins TRBV6-4 to TRBJ1-1; D is ambiguous. CDR3 length: 13 residues. Trimming stripped 3 bases from V and 1 base from J, with 6 bases between. From germline, CDR1 is MRHNA and CDR2 SNTAGT. The chain's CDR3 is CASSESENTEAFF. In DNA, the CDR3 is TGTGCCAGCAGTGAGAGCGAGAACACTGAAGCTTTCTTT.

This clone occurred once. V usage is TRBV29-1 and J usage is TRBJ1-3, with 8 nucleotides matching TRBD1. Trimming at V came to 1 base and at J to 4 bases, leaving 9 bases not matched to a gene. The germline CDR1 and CDR2 sequences are SQVTM and ANQGSEA. There are 16 residues in the CDR3. The CDR3 nucleotides read TGCAGCGTTGAAGTAAGAACACCAGGGGGCGGAAACACCATATATTTT. Protein product: CSVEVRTPGGGNTIYF.

This chain connects TRBV9 to TRBJ2-3; the D gene is possibly TRBD2 (6 bases). CDR3 length: 15 amino acids. Trimming took 4 bases from V and 2 from J, leaving 14 bases between them. Germline CDR1 is SGDLS and CDR2 is YYNGEE. Here the CDR3 reads CASSSITDYTDTQYF. CDR3 nucleotide sequence: TGTGCCAGCAGCTCTATTACGGACTACACAGATACGCAGTATTTT.

The genes are TRBV10-3 and TRBJ1-1, with D uncertain. Germline V gene data show CDR1 as ENHRY and CDR2 as SYGVKD. This CDR3 has 18 amino acids. The V end was cut by 6 bases, the J end by 4 bases, with 27 bases between. CDR3 residues: CAIRFTVGKLRELTEAFF. In DNA, the CDR3 is TGTGCCATCAGGTTCACAGTCGGTAAGCTCAGAGAACTCACTGAAGCTTTCTTT.

This clone turned up a few times. V gene TRBV11-2 combines with J gene TRBJ1-1; D unresolved. Germline-derived CDR1 and CDR2 are SGHAT and FQNNGV. V was trimmed by 5 bases and J by 0 bases, leaving 13 bases between them. The CDR3 loop spans 15 amino acids. The CDR3 DNA is TGTGCCAGCAGCCCCAACAGCTACATGAACACTGAAGCTTTCTTT. It encodes CASSPNSYMNTEAFF.

The rearrangement links TRBV9 to TRBJ2-5; D might be TRBD2 (6 bases). The J call may be mistaken, given a closer DNA end match to TRBJ2-7. Germline V gene sequence: CDR1 SGDLS, CDR2 YYNGEE. The CDR3 has 15 amino acids. The CDR3 spells CASSVGAGWGPEQYF. The CDR3 nucleotides read TGTGCCAGCAGCGTAGGGGCGGGATGGGGCCCCGAGCAGTACTTC.

The genes are TRBV19 and TRBJ1-4; D is ambiguous. Germline CDR1 is LNHDA and CDR2 is SQIVND (reference sequence). V lost 3 bases, J lost 8 bases, and 7 bases lay in between. CDR3 length: 12 residues. In DNA form, the CDR3 reads TGTGCCAGTAGTATTCGGGAGGAAAAACTGTTTTTT. Its translation: CASSIREEKLFF.

The rearrangement uses TRBV6-4 and TRBJ1-1, with D possibly TRBD1 on 5 matching bases. Trimming left V 4 bases short and J 5 bases short, with 17 bases between. CDR1 is MRHNA and CDR2 is SNTAGT in the germline V gene. This CDR3 region has 15 residues. The CDR3 here is CASSATGGSWTEAFF. In DNA, the CDR3 is TGTGCCAGCAGTGCCACAGGAGGGAGCTGGACTGAAGCTTTCTTT.

This clone occurred a few times. This CDR3 reads CASSVSGGSRWREQYF. The CDR3 DNA reads as TGTGCCAGCAGCGTATCAGGGGGCAGCAGGTGGCGGGAGCAGTATTTT. The V call is TRBV7-9, the J call TRBJ2-3; TRBD1 matches at 8 bases. Trimming cost V 5 bases and J 11 bases; bases outside gene matches: 18. The CDR3 covers 16 residues. Germline-derived CDR1 and CDR2 are SEHNR and FQNEAQ (reference sequence).

V gene TRBV19 combines with J gene TRBJ2-1, with 11 bases fitting TRBD2. The CDR3 extends over 16 amino acids. With 6 bases clipped from V and 1 base from J, the junction kept 5 bases outside the gene matches. The germline gives CDR1 LNHDA, CDR2 SQIVND (reference sequence). Written as DNA, the CDR3 is TGTGCCAGTAGAAACATAGCGGGAGGGTCCTACAATGAGCAGTTCTTC. Translation gives CASRNIAGGSYNEQFF.